Listed below are T cell receptor beta chains from one sample, sequenced in a study of T-cell memory formation after mild COVID-19. Via MiXCR, TCRdb re-called the 5' RACE reads, giving one row per CDR3 protein. This table has roughly 600,000 distinct CDR3 sequences, about a sixth appearing once. Sample: PBMCs or a T cell subset sorted from them (not recorded which). Every receptor here comes from an adult woman who had mild COVID-19 (a few samples of this study predate the infection). Cell type and time point are not known. The CDR3 runs from the conserved cysteine through the conserved F or W. A D gene is named only where the DNA matches it firmly. Some rows mark clone size as missing; the rest say once, few, many or name a class of expanded clone.

J | V | size | D | CDR3 | DNA
TRBJ2-1 | TRBV24-1 | many | TRBD2 | CATSDPASGNYNEQFF | TGTGCCACCAGTGATCCTGCTAGCGGGAATTACAATGAGCAGTTCTTC
TRBJ1-6 | TRBV14 | . | . | CASSRPAEGSPLHF | TGTGCCAGCAGCCGACCAGCGGAGGGTTCACCCCTCCACTTT
TRBJ1-5 | TRBV12-3/TRBV12-4 | many | . | CASSLSHQPQHF | TGTGCCAGCAGTTTGTCCCATCAGCCCCAGCATTTT
TRBJ1-1 | TRBV5-1 | many | . | CASSRPQDGAPEAFF | TGCGCCAGCAGCCGGCCACAGGACGGGGCGCCTGAAGCTTTCTTT
TRBJ2-2 | TRBV6-5 | . | . | CASSYGTYANTGELFF | TGTGCCAGCAGTTACGGTACCTACGCGAACACCGGGGAGCTGTTTTTT
TRBJ1-6 | TRBV30 | . | . | CAWSVAGLSNSPLHF | TGTGCCTGGAGTGTAGCGGGACTTTCTAATTCACCCCTCCACTTT
TRBJ2-7 | TRBV5-1 | . | . | CASSPWDLTYEQYF | TGCGCCAGCAGCCCTTGGGACCTTACCTACGAGCAGTACTTC
TRBJ2-1 | TRBV5-8 | . | . | CASTSSFWTKGSDEQFF | TGTGCCAGCACCTCTTCGTTTTGGACAAAGGGGAGCGATGAGCAGTTCTTC
TRBJ2-7 | TRBV10-3 | few | TRBD1 | CAISESGQGFSYEQYF | TGTGCCATCAGTGAGTCAGGACAGGGGTTTTCCTACGAGCAGTACTTC
TRBJ1-2 | TRBV4-1 | . | . | CASSQAPGNDYGYTF | TGCGCCAGCAGCCAAGCTCCTGGTAACGACTATGGCTACACCTTC
TRBJ2-2 | TRBV7-8 | few | TRBD1 | CASSFAVNRGLGTGELFF | TGTGCCAGCAGCTTCGCCGTAAACAGGGGGCTGGGCACCGGGGAGCTGTTTTTT
TRBJ2-7 | TRBV5-1 | . | . | CASSFRDLTYEQYF | TGCGCCAGCAGCTTTAGGGACCTGACCTACGAGCAGTACTTC
TRBJ2-7 | TRBV5-8 | few | . | CASSQDLGGATGYEQYF | TGTGCCAGCAGTCAAGATTTAGGAGGGGCCACAGGCTACGAGCAGTACTTC
TRBJ1-5 | TRBV12-3/TRBV12-4 | many | TRBD1 | CASSFDRGQPQHF | TGTGCCAGCAGTTTCGACAGGGGTCAGCCCCAGCATTTT
TRBJ2-3 | TRBV9 | few | TRBD1 | CASSFGQGSPDTQYF | TGTGCCAGCAGCTTCGGACAGGGGAGTCCAGATACGCAGTATTTT
TRBJ2-3 | TRBV7-6 | . | . | CASSLGVGTTTDTQYF | TGTGCCAGCAGCCTAGGGGTTGGAACCACCACAGATACGCAGTATTTT
TRBJ2-7 | TRBV2 | few | . | CASSQTHEQYF | TGTGCCAGCAGTCAAACCCACGAGCAGTACTTC
TRBJ2-7 | TRBV29-1 | few | TRBD1 | CSVGPGQGENEQYF | TGCAGCGTTGGCCCCGGACAGGGGGAGAACGAGCAGTACTTC
TRBJ2-1 | TRBV4-2 | . | TRBD2 | CASSQDQSGLGNEQFF | TGTGCCAGCAGCCAAGATCAATCGGGACTAGGGAATGAGCAGTTCTTC
TRBJ1-1 | TRBV7-6 | . | TRBD1 | CASSLFGQGMNTEAFF | TGTGCCAGCAGCTTATTTGGACAGGGGATGAACACTGAAGCTTTCTTT
TRBJ1-2 | TRBV19 | . | TRBD1 | CASSTRQGGGYTF | TGTGCCAGTAGTACGCGACAGGGAGGAGGCTACACCTTC
TRBJ2-5 | TRBV29-1 | few | TRBD1 | CSADRGETQYF | TGCAGCGCGGACAGGGGCGAGACCCAGTACTTC
TRBJ2-2 | TRBV3-1 | few | . | CASRNQGTGELFF | TGTGCCAGCAGGAACCAGGGGACCGGGGAGCTGTTTTTT
TRBJ2-7 | TRBV7-8 | few | TRBD1 | CASSVLPGQGDDEQYF | TGTGCCAGCAGCGTACTTCCGGGACAGGGAGATGACGAGCAGTACTTC
TRBJ1-5 | TRBV20-1 | . | TRBD1 | CSARRAPQGNQPQHF | TGCAGTGCTAGAAGGGCGCCACAGGGGAATCAGCCCCAGCATTTT
TRBJ2-7 | TRBV14 | . | . | CASSLTGITYEQYF | TGTGCCAGCAGCCTTACAGGGATTACCTACGAGCAGTACTTC
TRBJ2-2 | TRBV6-8 | . | . | CASSPSWGGNTGELFF | TGTGCCAGCAGTCCCTCTTGGGGCGGGAACACCGGGGAGCTGTTTTTT
TRBJ2-1 | TRBV5-6 | few | . | CASSLGPAGAANEQFF | TGTGCCAGCAGCTTGGGCCCCGCCGGGGCTGCTAATGAGCAGTTCTTC
TRBJ1-5 | TRBV19 | few | TRBD1 | CASTDTGGHQPQHF | TGTGCCAGTACAGATACAGGGGGCCATCAGCCCCAGCATTTT
TRBJ2-3 | TRBV4-2 | . | . | CASSQDKGVMTDTQYF | TGTGCCAGCAGCCAAGATAAGGGGGTGATGACAGATACGCAGTATTTT
TRBJ1-3 | TRBV4-3 | few | . | CASSQDLVVVNTIYF | TGCGCCAGCAGCCAAGATTTGGTCGTGGTAAACACCATATATTTT
TRBJ2-1 | TRBV7-9 | . | TRBD2 | CAPAEAGAKNEQFF | TGTGCCCCCGCGGAAGCGGGGGCGAAGAATGAGCAGTTCTTC
TRBJ2-5 | TRBV10-2 | few | . | CASSEAGMETQYF | TGCGCCAGCAGTGAGGCAGGGATGGAGACCCAGTACTTC
TRBJ2-7 | TRBV12-3/TRBV12-4 | few | . | CASSFGASGEQYF | TGTGCCAGCAGTTTCGGGGCCTCGGGGGAGCAGTACTTC
TRBJ2-4 | TRBV7-9 | . | . | CASSSTQGTKNIQYF | TGTGCCAGCAGTTCCACTCAGGGTACCAAAAACATTCAGTACTTC
TRBJ2-1 | TRBV7-2 | . | TRBD1 | CASSLRPGQGTEQFF | TGTGCCAGCAGCTTAAGACCGGGACAGGGGACAGAGCAGTTCTTC
TRBJ2-3 | TRBV5-4 | few | TRBD1 | CASRPIRQGPDTQYF | TGTGCCAGCAGGCCCATAAGACAGGGCCCAGATACGCAGTATTTT
TRBJ1-5 | TRBV24-1 | few | . | CATSPGGNQPQHF | TGTGCCACCAGTCCCGGGGGCAATCAGCCCCAGCATTTT
TRBJ1-2 | TRBV5-1 | . | . | CASSLVGDNHGYTF | TGCGCCAGCAGCTTGGTCGGGGATAACCATGGCTACACCTTC
TRBJ2-5 | TRBV4-1 | . | . | CASSPRGGQTQETQYF | TGCGCCAGCAGCCCGCGAGGCGGGCAGACTCAAGAGACCCAGTACTTC
TRBJ2-7 | TRBV4-3 | few | . | CASSQVYGPSPYEQYF | TGCGCCAGCAGCCAAGTATACGGGCCAAGCCCCTACGAGCAGTACTTC